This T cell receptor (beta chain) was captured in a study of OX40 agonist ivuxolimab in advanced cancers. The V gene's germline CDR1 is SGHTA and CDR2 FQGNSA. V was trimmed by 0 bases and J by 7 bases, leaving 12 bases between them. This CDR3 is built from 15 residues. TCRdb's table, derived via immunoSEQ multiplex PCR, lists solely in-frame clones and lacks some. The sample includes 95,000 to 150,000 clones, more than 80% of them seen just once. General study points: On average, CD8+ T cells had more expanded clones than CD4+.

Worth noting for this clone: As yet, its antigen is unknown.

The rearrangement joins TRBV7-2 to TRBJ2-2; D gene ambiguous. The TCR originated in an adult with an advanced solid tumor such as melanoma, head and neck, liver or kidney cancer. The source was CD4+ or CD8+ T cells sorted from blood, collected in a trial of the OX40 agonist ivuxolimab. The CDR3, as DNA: TGTGCCAGCAGCTTAGCCGGGTTCTCCCGCGGGGAGCTGTTTTTT. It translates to CASSLAGFSRGELFF.